The clone carrying this T cell receptor beta chain appeared many times. No antigen is known for it. The record originates from a study of T cell repertoires in cytomegalovirus infection. About the study: Researchers turned to recently identified HLA-C-restricted CMV epitopes as well as well-studied HLA-B-restricted ones. Public TCR beta signatures were indicative of both CMV infection and a matching HLA type. Study conclusions and caveats: The cumulative frequency of public TCR beta families distinguished individuals who carried CMV together with the relevant HLA. The ex vivo response was dominated by HLA-C-restricted CMV-specific TCR beta clonotypes.

Deletions cut 6 bases from V and 2 bases from J, with 11 bases between. Germline V CDR1 and CDR2: LNHDA, SQIVND (reference sequence). The CDR3 is 13 amino acids. One entry per CDR3 protein, called by TCRdb with MiXCR from the reads. The sample includes 650,000 to 900,000 distinct CDR3 sequences, 30% to 35% of them seen just once. This TCR was sampled from a human donor in good health (CMV status not recorded). Some clones in this sample may be carry-over from other donors' samples. The rearrangement joins TRBV19 to TRBJ2-7; D possibly corresponds to TRBD1 (6 bases). Sequenced here: cultured CD8+ T cells from PBMCs, sampled from culture after CMV antigen stimulation. Here the CDR3 DNA reads TGTGCCAGTAGCCCAGGACAGACCTACGAGCAGTACTTC. Its protein product is CASSPGQTYEQYF.